This TCR beta chain came from a study of Graves' ophthalmopathy and Graves' hyperthyroidism. Amplification from RNA transcripts yielded the TCR beta CDR3 regions. Amplification began with first-round RT-PCR using HTBI primers, then second-round multiplex PCR was performed. TCRdb re-analysed the multiplex PCR reads in MiXCR, keeping a single row per CDR3 protein. This sample has roughly 1.1 million distinct CDR3 sequences; roughly 35% occur once, and the top ten carry over 8.5%. V lost 5 bases to trimming and J lost 1 base, with 11 bases between them. Germline CDR1 is SGHVS and CDR2 is FNYEAQ. The CDR3 sequence is 15 residues long. General observations from the study: Ophthalmopathy versus stable hyperthyroidism: 13-signature model gave 87.88% sensitivity, 70% to 83% specificity.

Among the hyperthyroidism patients, all were newly diagnosed, aged 18 to 65, with under 2 months' duration. This clonotype has at least ten counts. No antigen is known for it. The sequence derives from an adult man with Graves' hyperthyroidism. The material sequenced was peripheral blood or thyroid tissue (not recorded which). This chain connects TRBV7-6 to TRBJ2-2, with D perhaps TRBD1 (5 bases). In DNA, the CDR3 is TGTGCCAGCAGCCGAACTGGACAGAACACCGGGGAGCTGTTTTTT. Its protein product is CASSRTGQNTGELFF.